The entry below gives a single T cell receptor (beta chain) sequence along with its context. Assay used: immunoSEQ multiplex PCR; TCRdb lists only in-frame clones, some missing. The sample shows some 80,000 clones, over 80% of them seen only once. This record comes from a study of blood T cell repertoires in COVID-19. Across the study: Sources were T cells, B-cell-depleted T cells, or PBMCs; the material itself was cDNA or gDNA.

The trim removed 5 bases at V and 4 bases at J, leaving 9 bases unmatched. Germline V lookup: CDR1 MNHEY, CDR2 SVGAGI. The CDR3 covers 15 residues. Sample: peripheral blood. The genes are TRBV6-5 and TRBJ1-1, with 8 positions matching TRBD1. This sequence was found in a man aged 50 to 60 with acute or convalescent COVID-19. CDR3 in amino acids: CASSLQTGGGTEAFF. For the CDR3, the DNA is TGTGCCAGCAGTCTACAAACAGGGGGAGGCACTGAAGCTTTCTTT.